This is a list of T cell receptor beta chains from one sample in a study of CD8+ T cells in alopecia areata. Measured with immunoSEQ multiplex PCR; TCRdb has only the in-frame clones, and not every one. Altogether 150,000 to 200,000 clones are present, roughly 60% being singletons, with the ten largest covering around 0.92%. Specimen: CD4+ T cells sorted from blood, collected at week 24, from a patient treated with tofacitinib. These receptors were obtained from a human donor with alopecia areata. Both conserved end residues are part of each CDR3. Fields, in order: V gene, clone size, D gene, CDR3 length, J gene, CDR3 protein, CDR3 DNA. A D gene is named only where the DNA matches it firmly. Clone size appears in some rows only: once, few, many, or a class for an expanded clone.

TRBV9,-,-,12,TRBJ1-2,CASSDYSRGYTF,TGTGCCAGCAGCGACTACTCTCGTGGCTACACCTTC
TRBV4-1,few,-,13,TRBJ1-6,CASRSTGKSPLHF,TGCGCCAGCAGGTCAACAGGGAAGTCACCCCTCCACTTT
TRBV5-1,-,TRBD1,15,TRBJ2-3,CASSSGDRNTDTQYF,TGCGCCAGCAGCTCTGGGGACAGGAACACAGATACGCAGTATTTT
TRBV6-5,-,TRBD2,14,TRBJ2-1,CATLSAGGQNEQFF,TGTGCCACCCTTTCAGCGGGGGGCCAGAATGAGCAGTTCTTC
TRBV2,once,-,13,TRBJ2-3,CASGGFLTDTQYF,TGTGCCAGCGGGGGTTTCCTCACAGATACGCAGTATTTT
TRBV30,-,TRBD1,16,TRBJ1-4,CAWSDPRGPTNEKLFF,TGTGCCTGGAGTGATCCCAGGGGGCCTACTAATGAAAAACTGTTTTTT
TRBV18,-,-,15,TRBJ2-6,CASSLGGSGANVLTF,TGTGCCAGCTCACTTGGCGGCTCTGGGGCCAACGTCCTGACTTTC
TRBV29-1,-,-,12,TRBJ1-2,CSVVSNNYGYTF,TGCAGCGTTGTCAGTAATAACTATGGCTACACCTTC
TRBV5-1,-,-,17,TRBJ1-4,CASSQIGGFSTNEKLFF,TGCGCCAGCAGCCAGATTGGAGGGTTTTCGACTAATGAAAAACTGTTTTTT
TRBV5-1,-,-,13,TRBJ1-2,CASSLGQVAGYTF,TGCGCCAGCAGCTTAGGGCAGGTAGCTGGCTACACCTTC
TRBV11-3,-,TRBD2,15,TRBJ2-1,CASSVSGGLYNEQFF,TGTGCCAGCAGCGTCAGCGGGGGGCTCTACAATGAGCAGTTCTTC
TRBV11-1,-,TRBD2,16,TRBJ2-2,CASSFRGGPGTGELFF,TGTGCCAGCAGCTTTCGCGGGGGGCCAGGGACCGGGGAGCTGTTTTTT
TRBV29-1,-,TRBD1,12,TRBJ2-7,CSVQNRGPFEYF,TGCAGCGTCCAAAACAGGGGACCCTTTGAGTACTTC
TRBV4-3,-,-,14,TRBJ2-1,CASSQDSGYNEQFF,TGCGCCAGCAGCCAAGACAGCGGCTACAATGAGCAGTTCTTC
TRBV6-6,few,TRBD1,14,TRBJ2-3,CASSRQGARDTQYF,TGTGCCAGCAGTCGTCAGGGGGCAAGGGATACGCAGTATTTT
TRBV4-3,-,-,15,TRBJ2-7,CASSHRTGRDYEQYF,TGCGCCAGCAGCCATCGGACAGGGAGGGACTACGAGCAGTACTTC
TRBV5-1,-,TRBD1,15,TRBJ1-5,CASSLDGTGTQPQHF,TGCGCCAGCAGCTTGGATGGGACAGGGACTCAGCCCCAGCATTTT
TRBV29-1,-,-,13,TRBJ2-3,CSVAQGEPNTQYF,TGCAGCGTTGCACAGGGAGAACCGAATACGCAGTATTTT
TRBV2,-,-,13,TRBJ2-7,CASSVETIYEQYF,TGTGCCAGCAGTGTGGAGACTATCTACGAGCAGTACTTC
TRBV30,-,-,13,TRBJ2-5,CAWSLQGQETQYF,TGTGCCTGGAGTTTGCAGGGTCAAGAGACCCAGTACTTC
TRBV29-1,-,-,13,TRBJ1-5,CSVETSSNQPQHF,TGCAGCGTTGAAACAAGTAGCAATCAGCCCCAGCATTTT
TRBV30,-,-,11,TRBJ1-1,CAWSVDSEAFF,TGTGCCTGGAGTGTAGATTCTGAAGCTTTCTTT
TRBV7-9,-,-,13,TRBJ2-7,CASSFGRQYEQYF,TGTGCCAGCAGCTTTGGACGGCAGTACGAGCAGTACTTC
TRBV27,-,-,12,TRBJ1-5,CASGSQDQPQHF,TGTGCCAGCGGGTCCCAGGATCAGCCCCAGCATTTT
TRBV25-1,-,-,13,TRBJ1-1,CASSDEGVPEAFF,TGTGCCAGCAGTGATGAAGGGGTCCCTGAAGCTTTCTTT
TRBV30,-,-,13,TRBJ2-2,CAWSREHTGELFF,TGTGCCTGGAGTCGGGAACATACCGGGGAGCTGTTTTTT
TRBV30,-,TRBD1,14,TRBJ1-1,CAWSVGQGDTEAFF,TGTGCCTGGAGCGTTGGACAGGGTGACACTGAAGCTTTCTTT
TRBV29-1,few,-,13,TRBJ2-7,CSVAGVYTYEQYF,TGCAGCGTTGCCGGGGTCTACACCTACGAGCAGTACTTC
TRBV4-2,few,-,18,TRBJ2-1,CASSQDDRSFGAYNEQFF,TGTGCCAGCAGCCAAGACGACAGGTCCTTCGGCGCTTACAATGAGCAGTTCTTC
TRBV13,-,-,12,TRBJ2-3,CASSLDRDTQYF,TGTGCCAGCAGCTTAGACCGAGATACGCAGTATTTT
TRBV4-1,-,TRBD1,15,TRBJ1-5,CASSQDGTGVQPQHF,TGCGCCAGCAGCCAAGATGGGACAGGGGTACAGCCCCAGCATTTT
TRBV9,few,-,15,TRBJ1-1,CASRPRTEAGTEAFF,TGTGCCAGCAGACCTCGGACGGAAGCTGGGACTGAAGCTTTCTTT
TRBV18,-,TRBD2,15,TRBJ2-1,CASSPPLAGGNEQFF,TGTGCCAGCTCACCGCCACTAGCGGGGGGCAATGAGCAGTTCTTC
TRBV4-3,-,TRBD2,17,TRBJ2-7,CASSQDLGTKYYYEQYF,TGCGCCAGCAGCCAAGACCTCGGGACTAAGTACTACTACGAGCAGTACTTC
TRBV30,-,-,14,TRBJ1-6,CAWTPGQLNSPLHF,TGTGCCTGGACTCCGGGACAACTGAATTCACCCCTCCACTTT
TRBV10-3,-,-,13,TRBJ1-1,CAIMALMNTEAFF,TGTGCCATCATGGCCCTCATGAACACTGAAGCTTTCTTT
TRBV7-2,-,TRBD1,13,TRBJ1-2,CASSLGQGGGYTF,TGTGCCAGCAGCCTGGGACAGGGGGGTGGCTACACCTTC
TRBV9,medium-sized,TRBD1,16,TRBJ1-4,CASSVSPGQANEKLFF,TGTGCCAGCAGCGTCAGTCCGGGACAGGCTAATGAAAAACTGTTTTTT
TRBV7-8,once,TRBD2,14,TRBJ2-7,CASSLLAGSYEQYF,TGTGCCAGCAGCTTACTAGCGGGGTCCTACGAGCAGTACTTC
TRBV20-1,-,-,11,TRBJ2-5,CSAVSVETQYF,TGCAGTGCGGTCAGTGTAGAGACCCAGTACTTC
TRBV4-3,-,-,14,TRBJ2-7,CASSQDVSSYEQYF,TGCGCCAGCAGCCAAGATGTCAGTTCCTACGAGCAGTACTTC